These 10 T cell receptor beta chains came from one sample sequenced in a study of spatial heterogeneity in lung cancer. Time point in this sample: sample taken at primary tumor resection. No cell sorting; template was whole RNA from tumor, lung tissue or PBMC. From the 5' RACE reads, TCRdb called clonotypes with MiXCR, one entry per CDR3 protein. The data show some 11,000 distinct CDR3 sequences, around a quarter seen once. Here the sequenced sample was PBMCs, taken at surgery. The receptors stem from a female donor with early-stage non-small cell lung cancer.

V is TRBV23-1 and J is TRBJ2-7; 11 positions agree with TRBD1. TRBV23-1 is an open reading frame, and its role is uncertain. The V segment lost 3 bases and the J segment 6 bases; nucleotides outside the gene matches: 7. The CDR3 extends over 15 amino acids. CDR3 region: CASSHLDRGLCEQYF. The CDR3 DNA sequence: TGCGCCAGCAGTCATTTGGACAGGGGGCTCTGCGAGCAGTACTTC.

In its sample, this clonotype was seen a few times. The J gene is TRBJ2-1, the V gene TRBV20-1; a weak D match, TRBD2 (6 bases). Germline CDR1 reads DFQATT; CDR2 reads SNEGSKA (reference sequence). The ends were cut back, 3 bases at V and 7 bases at J, with 16 bases in the middle. This CDR3 contains 14 residues. The chain's CDR3 is CSASSGSNGNEQFF. The DNA of the CDR3 is TGCAGTGCTAGTAGCGGTTCGAATGGGAATGAGCAGTTCTTC.

The rearrangement links TRBV20-1 to TRBJ2-1, with TRBD1 identical over 8 bases. J was trimmed by 3 bases and V by 4 bases; bases with no gene match: 5. Germline-derived CDR1 and CDR2 are DFQATT and SNEGSKA (reference sequence). This CDR3 spans 14 amino acids. The CDR3 bases are TGCAGTGCTACCGGACAGGGACACTACAATGAGCAGTTCTTC. Protein product: CSATGQGHYNEQFF.

V gene TRBV6-5 combines with J gene TRBJ1-2; 7 nucleotides match TRBD1. V shed 2 bases, J shed 3 bases, and the junction held 12 bases outside the gene matches. The germline V gene encodes CDR1 MNHEY and CDR2 SVGAGI. This CDR3 is 17 amino acids long. The DNA of the CDR3 is TGTGCCAGCAGTTACACCCCCGGGACAGCACTCGACTATGGCTACACCTTC. It yields the protein CASSYTPGTALDYGYTF.

The rearrangement links TRBV7-8 to TRBJ1-5, with a possible D match to TRBD1 (5 bases). Trimming took 3 bases from V and 2 from J, leaving 11 bases between them. Germline V lookup: CDR1 SGHVS, CDR2 FQNEAQ. The CDR3 covers 15 residues. The CDR3 DNA follows: TGTGCCAGCAGCTTCGGCCAGGGTGGCAATCAGCCCCAGCATTTT. Residues: CASSFGQGGNQPQHF.

This clonotype was detected only a few times. The J gene is TRBJ2-5, the V gene TRBV6-2 or TRBV6-3; a possible D gene is TRBD1 (6 bases). V was pared by 7 bases and J by 5 bases, with 17 bases between. Germline lookup yields CDR1 MNHEY and CDR2 SVGEGT. The CDR3 contains 14 residues. This CDR3 reads CASTHRRGGETQYF. Written as DNA, the CDR3 is TGTGCCAGCACCCACCGCAGGGGCGGCGAGACCCAGTACTTC.

For this clonotype: A much larger clone lies a single base off, so this may be a read error. The chain is built from TRBV6-5 and TRBJ2-7; TRBD1 is a possible D gene (5 bases). Trimming pared 0 bases from V and 8 bases from J, leaving 11 bases between. This CDR3 is 13 amino acids long. Germline V lookup: CDR1 MNHEY, CDR2 SVGAGI. CDR3 DNA: TGTGCCAGCAGTTACTCCCGACAGTACAAGCAGTACTTC. Amino acid sequence: CASSYSRQYKQYF.

This clonotype was counted many times. This chain connects TRBV11-2 to TRBJ2-1; 8 bases agree with TRBD2. V lost 0 bases to trimming and J lost 9 bases; unmatched junction nucleotides: 10. The germline gives CDR1 SGHAT, CDR2 FQNNGV. The CDR3 has 16 residues. The CDR3 region has the DNA TGTGCCAGCAGCTTAGAAGTAATGGGACTAGTCGTTGAGCAGTTCTTC. Protein sequence: CASSLEVMGLVVEQFF.

The chain carries TRBV18 and TRBJ2-7; TRBD2 matches 11 bases. CDR1 is KGHSH, CDR2 LQKENI, per germline. V shed 5 bases, J shed 0 bases, and the junction held 3 bases outside the gene matches. The CDR3 runs to 15 residues. In DNA form, the CDR3 reads TGTGCCAGCTCAGGGACTAGCGGTAGCTCCTACGAGCAGTACTTC. It yields the protein CASSGTSGSSYEQYF.

This clonotype appeared a few times. The rearrangement uses TRBV6-5 and TRBJ1-6, with a possible D match to TRBD1 (5 bases). CDR3 length: 15 residues. The V end was cut by 2 bases, the J end by 5 bases, with 10 bases between. Germline loops: CDR1 MNHEY, CDR2 SVGAGI. The CDR3, as DNA: TGTGCCAGCAGTTACGGGACGGCTGATAATTCACCCCTCCACTTT. Its translation: CASSYGTADNSPLHF.